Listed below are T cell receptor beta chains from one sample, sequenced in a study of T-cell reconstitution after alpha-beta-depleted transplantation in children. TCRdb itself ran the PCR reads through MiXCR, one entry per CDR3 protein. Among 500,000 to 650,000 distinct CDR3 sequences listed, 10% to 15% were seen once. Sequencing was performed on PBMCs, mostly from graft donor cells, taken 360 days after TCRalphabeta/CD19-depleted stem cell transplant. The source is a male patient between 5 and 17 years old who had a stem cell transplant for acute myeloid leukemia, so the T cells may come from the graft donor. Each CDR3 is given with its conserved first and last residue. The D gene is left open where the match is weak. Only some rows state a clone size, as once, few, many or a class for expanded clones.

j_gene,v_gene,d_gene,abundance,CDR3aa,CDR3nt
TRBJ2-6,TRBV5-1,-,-,CASSSLTTFSGANVLTF,TGCGCCAGCAGCTCGTTGACTACTTTCTCTGGGGCCAACGTCCTGACTTTC
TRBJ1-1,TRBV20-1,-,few,CSARQGGNTEAFF,TGCAGTGCTAGACAGGGAGGGAACACTGAAGCTTTCTTT
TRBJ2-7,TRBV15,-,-,CATSIGLYEQYF,TGTGCCACCAGCATTGGTTTATACGAGCAGTACTTC
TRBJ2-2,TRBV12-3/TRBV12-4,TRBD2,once,CASSFRAGGTSGRTGELFF,TGTGCCAGCAGTTTTAGGGCAGGCGGGACTAGCGGGAGGACCGGGGAGCTGTTTTTT
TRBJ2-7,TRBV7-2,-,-,CASSLEGRAGSYEQYF,TGTGCCAGCAGCTTAGAGGGCAGGGCAGGCTCCTACGAGCAGTACTTC
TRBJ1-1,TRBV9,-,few,CASGPGNTEAFF,TGTGCCAGCGGCCCAGGGAACACTGAAGCTTTCTTT
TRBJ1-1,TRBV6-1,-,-,CASSEAPGWTEAFF,TGTGCCAGCAGTGAAGCCCCGGGATGGACTGAAGCTTTCTTT
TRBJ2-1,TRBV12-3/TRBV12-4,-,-,CASIRLPRVNEQFF,TGTGCCAGCATTCGATTGCCCAGGGTCAATGAGCAGTTCTTC
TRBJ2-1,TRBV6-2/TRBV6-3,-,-,CASSYLGPDNEQFF,TGTGCCAGCAGTTACCTGGGACCAGACAATGAGCAGTTCTTC
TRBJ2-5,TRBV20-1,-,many,CSAPQETQYF,TGCAGTGCTCCTCAAGAGACCCAGTACTTC
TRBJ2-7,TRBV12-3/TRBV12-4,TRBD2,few,CASSLPSGAGDEQYF,TGTGCCAGCAGTTTACCTTCAGGAGCGGGAGACGAGCAGTACTTC
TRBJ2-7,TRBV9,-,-,CASSGRGGDYEQYF,TGTGCCAGCAGCGGCAGGGGGGGAGACTACGAGCAGTACTTC
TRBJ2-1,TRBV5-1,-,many,CASSLADGGNEQFF,TGCGCCAGCAGCTTGGCCGACGGTGGGAATGAGCAGTTCTTC
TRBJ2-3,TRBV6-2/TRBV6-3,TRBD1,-,CASSYRPRTGSTDTQYF,TGTGCCAGCAGTTATCGCCCACGGACAGGGAGCACAGATACGCAGTATTTT
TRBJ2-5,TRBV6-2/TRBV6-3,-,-,CASSTTAMEETQYF,TGTGCCAGCAGTACTACTGCAATGGAAGAGACCCAGTACTTC
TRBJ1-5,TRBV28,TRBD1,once,CASSPTGGAGQPQHF,TGTGCCAGCAGTCCAACAGGGGGCGCGGGACAGCCCCAGCATTTT
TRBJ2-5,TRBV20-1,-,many,CSASSLDETQYF,TGCAGTGCTAGCTCTCTCGACGAGACCCAGTACTTC
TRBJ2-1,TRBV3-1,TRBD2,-,CASSLRPLAGAYNEQFF,TGTGCCAGCAGCTTGAGACCCCTAGCGGGAGCCTACAATGAGCAGTTCTTC
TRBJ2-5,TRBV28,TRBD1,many,CASRLTGGFETQYF,TGTGCCAGCAGATTAACAGGGGGCTTTGAGACCCAGTACTTC
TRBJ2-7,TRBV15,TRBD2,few,CATSIAGGAYEQYF,TGTGCCACCAGCATAGCGGGAGGGGCCTACGAGCAGTACTTC
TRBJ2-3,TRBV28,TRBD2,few,CASGQLAGTGTDTQYF,TGTGCCAGCGGGCAATTAGCGGGAACAGGAACAGATACGCAGTATTTT
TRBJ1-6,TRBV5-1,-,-,CASSDVLNSPLHF,TGCGCCAGCAGCGACGTCCTAAATTCACCCCTCCACTTT
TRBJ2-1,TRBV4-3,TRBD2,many,CASSQDLGGSYNEQFF,TGCGCCAGCAGCCAAGATCTCGGCGGGAGTTACAATGAGCAGTTCTTC
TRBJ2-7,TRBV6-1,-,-,CASGPEGFSYEQYF,TGTGCCAGCGGACCCGAGGGTTTTAGCTACGAGCAGTACTTC
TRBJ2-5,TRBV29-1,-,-,CSAHSSQETQYF,TGCAGCGCCCACTCGAGCCAAGAGACCCAGTACTTC
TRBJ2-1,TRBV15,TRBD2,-,CATSRAPGLAGQVSYNEQFF,TGTGCCACCAGCAGAGCACCGGGACTAGCGGGCCAAGTCTCCTACAATGAGCAGTTCTTC
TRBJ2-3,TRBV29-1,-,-,CSVEDLRWEGTDTQYF,TGCAGCGTTGAAGATCTTCGGTGGGAGGGCACAGATACGCAGTATTTT
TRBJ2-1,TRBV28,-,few,CASSFPVGEQFF,TGTGCCAGCAGTTTCCCCGTTGGTGAGCAGTTCTTC
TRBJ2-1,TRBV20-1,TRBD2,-,CSASASGRGENEQFF,TGCAGTGCTTCGGCTAGCGGGAGAGGGGAGAATGAGCAGTTCTTC
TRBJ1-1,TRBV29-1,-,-,CSVVLQGRNTEAFF,TGCAGCGTTGTCCTACAGGGAAGGAACACTGAAGCTTTCTTT
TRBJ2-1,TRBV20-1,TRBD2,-,CSATGTSDNEQFF,TGCAGTGCTACCGGGACTAGCGACAATGAGCAGTTCTTC
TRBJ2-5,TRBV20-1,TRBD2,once,CSARGDSGRETQYF,TGCAGTGCTAGAGGGGATAGCGGGAGAGAGACCCAGTACTTC
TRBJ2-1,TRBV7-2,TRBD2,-,CASSLAILAGGPGNEQFF,TGTGCCAGCAGCTTAGCGATCCTAGCGGGAGGGCCGGGAAATGAGCAGTTCTTC
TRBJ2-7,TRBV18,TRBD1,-,CASSFIPTGGIPYEQYF,TGTGCCAGCTCATTTATTCCCACAGGGGGCATTCCCTACGAGCAGTACTTC
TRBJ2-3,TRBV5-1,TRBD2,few,CASSGGLAGIDTQYF,TGCGCCAGCAGCGGGGGACTAGCGGGAATCGATACGCAGTATTTT
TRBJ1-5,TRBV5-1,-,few,CASSLEGVRNQPQHF,TGCGCCAGCAGCTTGGAGGGGGTCCGCAATCAGCCCCAGCATTTT
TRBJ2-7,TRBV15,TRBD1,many,CATSREKQGAYEQYF,TGTGCCACCAGCAGAGAGAAACAGGGGGCCTACGAGCAGTACTTC
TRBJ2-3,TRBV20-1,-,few,CSASGQGSGTDTQYF,TGCAGTGCTTCTGGACAAGGGTCGGGCACAGATACGCAGTATTTT
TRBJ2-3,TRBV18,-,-,CASSPQGFDADTQYF,TGTGCCAGCTCACCCCAGGGATTTGACGCAGATACGCAGTATTTT
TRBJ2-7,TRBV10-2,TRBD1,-,CASSADGTGRRRQYF,TGCGCCAGCAGTGCCGACGGGACAGGGCGCAGGAGGCAGTACTTC
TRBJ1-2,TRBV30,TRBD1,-,CAWSKGATGSGYTF,TGTGCCTGGAGTAAGGGGGCGACGGGTTCCGGCTACACCTTC
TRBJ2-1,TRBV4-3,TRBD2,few,CASSQDPLAGGPEQFF,TGCGCCAGCAGCCAAGATCCTTTAGCGGGAGGGCCTGAGCAGTTCTTC
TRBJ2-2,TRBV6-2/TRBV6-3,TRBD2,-,CASSLLAGVSEKTGELFF,TGTGCCAGCAGTCTACTAGCGGGAGTATCCGAGAAAACCGGGGAGCTGTTTTTT
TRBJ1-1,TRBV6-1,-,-,CASSESRGTEAFF,TGTGCCAGCAGTGAATCGAGGGGGACTGAAGCTTTCTTT
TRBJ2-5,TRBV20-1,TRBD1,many,CSARGQGKATQYF,TGCAGTGCTAGAGGACAGGGAAAAGCGACCCAGTACTTC
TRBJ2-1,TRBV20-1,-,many,CSARLSPGVAKQFF,TGCAGTGCTAGGCTATCTCCCGGGGTCGCCAAGCAGTTCTTC
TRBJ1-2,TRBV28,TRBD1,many,CASSRPGTGVGYGYTF,TGTGCCAGCAGCCGTCCCGGGACAGGGGTTGGCTATGGCTACACCTTC
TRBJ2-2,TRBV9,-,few,CASSVDRGSRIGELFF,TGTGCCAGCAGCGTAGATCGGGGGAGTCGGATCGGGGAGCTGTTTTTT
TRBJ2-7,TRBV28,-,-,CASSLSGHYYEQYF,TGTGCCAGCAGTTTATCGGGACACTACTACGAGCAGTACTTC
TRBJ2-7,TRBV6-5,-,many,CASSYDRFQLGYEQYF,TGTGCCAGCAGTTACGATAGATTTCAGTTGGGGTACGAGCAGTACTTC
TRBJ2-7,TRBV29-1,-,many,CSAKPGSYEQYF,TGCAGCGCCAAGCCGGGCTCCTACGAGCAGTACTTC
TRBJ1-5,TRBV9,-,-,CASSVGPENQPQHF,TGTGCCAGCAGCGTAGGTCCCGAGAATCAGCCCCAGCATTTT
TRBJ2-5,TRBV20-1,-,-,CSARPPFGETQYF,TGCAGTGCTAGACCGCCCTTCGGGGAGACCCAGTACTTC
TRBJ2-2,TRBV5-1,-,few,CASRNRTSNTGELFF,TGCGCCAGCAGAAACCGGACATCGAACACCGGGGAGCTGTTTTTT
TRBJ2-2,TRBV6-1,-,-,CASSGVVREFPGELFF,TGTGCCAGCAGCGGGGTCGTGAGGGAGTTTCCCGGGGAGCTGTTTTTT
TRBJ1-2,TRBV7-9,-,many,CASSPGVYGYTF,TGTGCCAGCAGCCCAGGAGTCTATGGCTACACCTTC
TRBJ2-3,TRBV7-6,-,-,CASSLLLARDTQYF,TGTGCCAGCAGCTTATTGCTAGCTAGAGATACGCAGTATTTT
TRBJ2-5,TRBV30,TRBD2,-,CAWSVKPSGRAQETQYF,TGTGCCTGGAGTGTAAAGCCTAGCGGGAGGGCCCAAGAGACCCAGTACTTC
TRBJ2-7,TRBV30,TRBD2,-,CAWSVRLAGAGEQYF,TGTGCCTGGAGTGTAAGGCTAGCGGGAGCAGGGGAGCAGTACTTC